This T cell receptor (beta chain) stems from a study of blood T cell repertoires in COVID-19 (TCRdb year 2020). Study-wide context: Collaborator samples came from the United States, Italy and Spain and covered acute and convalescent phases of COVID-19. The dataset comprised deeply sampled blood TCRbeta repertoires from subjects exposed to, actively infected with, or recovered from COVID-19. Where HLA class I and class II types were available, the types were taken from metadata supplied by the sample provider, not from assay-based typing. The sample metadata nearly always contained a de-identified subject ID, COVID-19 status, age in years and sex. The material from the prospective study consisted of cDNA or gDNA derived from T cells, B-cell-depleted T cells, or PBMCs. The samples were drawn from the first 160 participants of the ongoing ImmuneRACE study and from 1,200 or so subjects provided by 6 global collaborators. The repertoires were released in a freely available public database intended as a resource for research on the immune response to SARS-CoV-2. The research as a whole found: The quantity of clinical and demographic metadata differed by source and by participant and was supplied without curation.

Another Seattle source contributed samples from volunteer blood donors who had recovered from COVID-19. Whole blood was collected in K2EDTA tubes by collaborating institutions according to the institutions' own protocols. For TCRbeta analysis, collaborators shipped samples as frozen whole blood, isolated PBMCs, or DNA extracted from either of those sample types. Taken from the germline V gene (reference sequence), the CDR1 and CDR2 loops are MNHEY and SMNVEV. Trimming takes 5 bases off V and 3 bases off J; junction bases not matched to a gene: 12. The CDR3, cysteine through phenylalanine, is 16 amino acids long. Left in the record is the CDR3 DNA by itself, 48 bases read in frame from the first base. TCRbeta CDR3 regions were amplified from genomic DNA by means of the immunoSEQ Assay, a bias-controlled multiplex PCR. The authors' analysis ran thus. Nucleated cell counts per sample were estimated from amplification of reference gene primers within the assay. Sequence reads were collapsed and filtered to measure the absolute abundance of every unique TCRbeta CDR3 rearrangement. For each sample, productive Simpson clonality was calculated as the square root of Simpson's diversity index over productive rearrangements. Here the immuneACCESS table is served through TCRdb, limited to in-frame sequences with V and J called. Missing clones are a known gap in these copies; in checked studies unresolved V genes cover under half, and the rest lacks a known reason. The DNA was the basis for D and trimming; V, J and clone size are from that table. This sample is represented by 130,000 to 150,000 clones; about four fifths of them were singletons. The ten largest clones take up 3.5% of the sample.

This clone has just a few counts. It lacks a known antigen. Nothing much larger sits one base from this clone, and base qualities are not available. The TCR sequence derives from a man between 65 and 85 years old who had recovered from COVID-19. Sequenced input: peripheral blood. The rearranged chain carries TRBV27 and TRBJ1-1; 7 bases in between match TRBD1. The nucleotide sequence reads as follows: TGTGCCAGCAGTCCCCTTTCCGGCAGGGGGGACACTGAAGCTTTCTTT. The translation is CASSPLSGRGDTEAFF.